The rows below give T cell receptor beta chains drawn from one sample of a study of blood T cell repertoires in COVID-19. The table came from immunoSEQ multiplex PCR; TCRdb's copy has only in-frame clones and leaves some out. The sample lists 300,000 to 400,000 clones; roughly 85% were seen once. Input material: PBMCs or T cells enriched from blood (not recorded which). All receptors come from a woman aged 35 to 49 with acute COVID-19. CDR3s include the opening cysteine and the closing phenylalanine or tryptophan. Each record gives: J gene, V gene, D gene, clone size, CDR3 DNA, CDR3 protein. A D gene is named only where the DNA matches it firmly. Rows may omit the clone size; those that give it use once, few, many or a size class.

j_gene: TRBJ1-5; v_gene: TRBV10-3; d_gene: TRBD1; abundance: few; CDR3nt: TGTGCCATCAGGGGAACAGGGGATCTTGAGCCCCAGCATTTT; CDR3aa: CAIRGTGDLEPQHF
j_gene: TRBJ2-1; v_gene: TRBV24-1; d_gene: TRBD2; abundance: .; CDR3nt: TGTGCCACCAGTGATCCGGGACTACCACCACAGCGGGATGAGCAGTTCTTC; CDR3aa: CATSDPGLPPQRDEQFF
j_gene: TRBJ1-2; v_gene: TRBV11-2; d_gene: TRBD1; abundance: few; CDR3nt: TGTGCCAGCAGCTTGAGCCACAGGGGGAACTATGGCTACACCTTC; CDR3aa: CASSLSHRGNYGYTF
j_gene: TRBJ2-7; v_gene: TRBV3-1/TRBV3-2; d_gene: .; abundance: .; CDR3nt: TGTGCCAGCAGCCAAGATGTCGGCGGGTACGAGCAGTACTTC; CDR3aa: CASSQDVGGYEQYF
j_gene: TRBJ1-5; v_gene: TRBV5-5; d_gene: .; abundance: .; CDR3nt: TGTGCCAGCAGCGTAACCCCGGGATATAGCAATCAGCCCCAGCATTTT; CDR3aa: CASSVTPGYSNQPQHF
j_gene: TRBJ1-4; v_gene: TRBV7-2; d_gene: .; abundance: .; CDR3nt: TGTGCCAGCAGCTCGAGAGGAACTAATGAAAAACTGTTTTTT; CDR3aa: CASSSRGTNEKLFF
j_gene: TRBJ2-7; v_gene: TRBV7-9; d_gene: .; abundance: .; CDR3nt: TGTGCCAGCAGCTTAACTGGAGGGGGCTCCCCCTACGAGCAGTACTTC; CDR3aa: CASSLTGGGSPYEQYF
j_gene: TRBJ1-3; v_gene: TRBV7-2; d_gene: .; abundance: .; CDR3nt: TGTGCCAGCAGCTTAGCCGGGGGAGTCTCTGGAAACACCATATATTTT; CDR3aa: CASSLAGGVSGNTIYF
j_gene: TRBJ1-2; v_gene: TRBV7-9; d_gene: .; abundance: .; CDR3nt: TGTGCCAGCAGCTTCGACAGCTATGGCTACACCTTC; CDR3aa: CASSFDSYGYTF
j_gene: TRBJ1-3; v_gene: TRBV6-2/TRBV6-3; d_gene: .; abundance: once; CDR3nt: TGTGCCAGCAGTAGACAGAGCTCTGGAAACACCATATATTTT; CDR3aa: CASSRQSSGNTIYF
j_gene: TRBJ1-4; v_gene: TRBV6-5; d_gene: .; abundance: .; CDR3nt: TGTGCCAGCAGAAACAGGGCTAATGAAAAACTGTTTTTT; CDR3aa: CASRNRANEKLFF
j_gene: TRBJ2-7; v_gene: TRBV2; d_gene: TRBD1; abundance: .; CDR3nt: TGTGCCAGCAGTGAAGTGGGACAGTTCTACGAGCAGTACTTC; CDR3aa: CASSEVGQFYEQYF
j_gene: TRBJ1-2; v_gene: TRBV4-3; d_gene: .; abundance: .; CDR3nt: TGCGCCAGCAGCCAAGCATCCACAGGAAAAACTAACTATGGCTACACCTTC; CDR3aa: CASSQASTGKTNYGYTF
j_gene: TRBJ2-3; v_gene: TRBV19; d_gene: .; abundance: .; CDR3nt: TGTGCCAGTAGTATAGCGCAGGGGTCTACCACAGATACGCAGTATTTT; CDR3aa: CASSIAQGSTTDTQYF
j_gene: TRBJ2-7; v_gene: TRBV7-2; d_gene: TRBD2; abundance: .; CDR3nt: TGTGCCAGCAGCTTAAGTCGGGGGGGCCTTCACGAGCAGTACTTC; CDR3aa: CASSLSRGGLHEQYF
j_gene: TRBJ1-1; v_gene: TRBV19; d_gene: .; abundance: .; CDR3nt: TGTGCCAGTAGTATTTCTGGACACCACACTGAAGCTTTCTTT; CDR3aa: CASSISGHHTEAFF
j_gene: TRBJ2-1; v_gene: TRBV4-2; d_gene: TRBD2; abundance: .; CDR3nt: TGTGCCAGCAGCCCTTCCGGGACTAGCGCATACAATGAGCAGTTCTTC; CDR3aa: CASSPSGTSAYNEQFF
j_gene: TRBJ1-2; v_gene: TRBV6-5; d_gene: .; abundance: .; CDR3nt: TGTGCCAGCAGTTACTCGTCGGGAAATAACTATGGCTACACCTTC; CDR3aa: CASSYSSGNNYGYTF
j_gene: TRBJ1-2; v_gene: TRBV4-2; d_gene: TRBD1; abundance: .; CDR3nt: TGTGCCAGCAAGGATACAGGGACAGGGTATGGCTACACCTTC; CDR3aa: CASKDTGTGYGYTF
j_gene: TRBJ2-1; v_gene: TRBV6-6; d_gene: .; abundance: .; CDR3nt: TGTGCCAGCAGTCACCCGGGACAAGCCTACAATGAGCAGTTCTTC; CDR3aa: CASSHPGQAYNEQFF
j_gene: TRBJ1-1; v_gene: TRBV5-1; d_gene: TRBD1; abundance: .; CDR3nt: TGCGCCAGCAGCTTACGGGACAGGGGCACTGAAGCTTTCTTT; CDR3aa: CASSLRDRGTEAFF
j_gene: TRBJ1-2; v_gene: TRBV3-1/TRBV3-2; d_gene: TRBD1; abundance: once; CDR3nt: TGTGCCAGCACCTCAGACAGGGACTATGGCTACACCTTC; CDR3aa: CASTSDRDYGYTF
j_gene: TRBJ2-1; v_gene: TRBV5-1; d_gene: .; abundance: .; CDR3nt: TGCGCCAGCAGCTTGGGCGTAGTGGATGAGCAGTTCTTC; CDR3aa: CASSLGVVDEQFF
j_gene: TRBJ1-6; v_gene: TRBV5-3; d_gene: .; abundance: .; CDR3nt: TGTGCCAGAAGCTCTAACAGGCCCCATAACTCACCCCTCCACTTT; CDR3aa: CARSSNRPHNSPLHF
j_gene: TRBJ1-6; v_gene: TRBV7-9; d_gene: .; abundance: .; CDR3nt: TGTGCCAGCAGCCAAAGCGGGTGGCCACCCCTCCACTTT; CDR3aa: CASSQSGWPPLHF
j_gene: TRBJ2-3; v_gene: TRBV7-3; d_gene: TRBD2; abundance: .; CDR3nt: TGTGCCAGCAGCCTCAACTCGGGCGGGGGATTCACAGATACGCAGTATTTT; CDR3aa: CASSLNSGGGFTDTQYF
j_gene: TRBJ2-1; v_gene: TRBV11-1; d_gene: .; abundance: once; CDR3nt: TGTGCCAGCAGCTTGGACTTTTCCTCCAATGAGCAGTTCTTC; CDR3aa: CASSLDFSSNEQFF
j_gene: TRBJ2-2; v_gene: TRBV5-6; d_gene: TRBD1; abundance: once; CDR3nt: TGTGCCAGCAGCCCTAGACAGGGGTGGAACACCGGGGAGCTGTTTTTT; CDR3aa: CASSPRQGWNTGELFF
j_gene: TRBJ2-3; v_gene: TRBV2; d_gene: .; abundance: .; CDR3nt: TGTGCCAGCAGCGGGATGGGACACTCGGGCACAGATACGCAGTATTTT; CDR3aa: CASSGMGHSGTDTQYF
j_gene: TRBJ2-1; v_gene: TRBV27; d_gene: .; abundance: .; CDR3nt: TGTGCCAGCACCGGGGGCAATGAGCAGTTCTTC; CDR3aa: CASTGGNEQFF
j_gene: TRBJ1-6; v_gene: TRBV28; d_gene: TRBD1; abundance: .; CDR3nt: TGTGCCAGCAGCGTTTGGGACAGCGATAATTCACCCCTCCACTTT; CDR3aa: CASSVWDSDNSPLHF
j_gene: TRBJ2-7; v_gene: TRBV9; d_gene: TRBD1; abundance: .; CDR3nt: TGTGCCAGCAGCGTAGCAGGACAGGGAAATGGAGAGCAGTACTTC; CDR3aa: CASSVAGQGNGEQYF
j_gene: TRBJ1-6; v_gene: TRBV5-1; d_gene: .; abundance: .; CDR3nt: TGCGCCAGCAGCTTGGGCGACAGAGATTCACCCCTCCACTTT; CDR3aa: CASSLGDRDSPLHF
j_gene: TRBJ2-1; v_gene: TRBV9; d_gene: TRBD2; abundance: once; CDR3nt: TGTGCCAGCAGCGTAGTGGGGCTAGCGGGGACTAATGAGCAGTTCTTC; CDR3aa: CASSVVGLAGTNEQFF
j_gene: TRBJ2-5; v_gene: TRBV5-4; d_gene: .; abundance: .; CDR3nt: TGTGCCAGCAGCTTGTCTAGCAGTCTTCAAGAGACCCAGTACTTC; CDR3aa: CASSLSSSLQETQYF
j_gene: TRBJ1-6; v_gene: TRBV5-6; d_gene: .; abundance: .; CDR3nt: TGTGCCAGCAGCTTCGCCAAGAGCTCCTATAATTCACCCCTCCACTTT; CDR3aa: CASSFAKSSYNSPLHF
j_gene: TRBJ2-2; v_gene: TRBV7-7; d_gene: TRBD1; abundance: .; CDR3nt: TGTGCTAGCAGCTTGGACAGGGCGAACACCGGGGAGCTGTTTTTT; CDR3aa: CASSLDRANTGELFF
j_gene: TRBJ1-6; v_gene: TRBV27; d_gene: TRBD1; abundance: .; CDR3nt: TGTGCCAGCAGTTTTACTTACAGGGGTAGCTCCTATAATTCACCCCTCCACTTT; CDR3aa: CASSFTYRGSSYNSPLHF
j_gene: TRBJ1-5; v_gene: TRBV19; d_gene: .; abundance: few; CDR3nt: TGTGCCAGTAGTATCGGAGGACGGAACAATCAGCCCCAGCATTTT; CDR3aa: CASSIGGRNNQPQHF
j_gene: TRBJ2-7; v_gene: TRBV5-8; d_gene: TRBD1; abundance: .; CDR3nt: TGTGCCAGCAGCCTCGGACAGGGCTTTTACGAGCAGTACTTC; CDR3aa: CASSLGQGFYEQYF
j_gene: TRBJ2-1; v_gene: TRBV9; d_gene: .; abundance: .; CDR3nt: TGTGCCAGCAGTAGGACTACCTACAATGAGCAGTTCTTC; CDR3aa: CASSRTTYNEQFF
j_gene: TRBJ1-4; v_gene: TRBV2; d_gene: TRBD1; abundance: few; CDR3nt: TGTGCCAGCAGTCCCGGGACAGCAACTAATGAAAAACTGTTTTTT; CDR3aa: CASSPGTATNEKLFF
j_gene: TRBJ1-6; v_gene: TRBV19; d_gene: .; abundance: .; CDR3nt: TGTGCCAGTAGTGACACTGGGAATTCACCCCTCCACTTT; CDR3aa: CASSDTGNSPLHF
j_gene: TRBJ1-6; v_gene: TRBV28; d_gene: .; abundance: .; CDR3nt: TGTGCCAGCAGTTTTGACCCCCCGGGGGTATCTAGCTCCTATAATTCACCCCTCCACTTT; CDR3aa: CASSFDPPGVSSSYNSPLHF
j_gene: TRBJ1-4; v_gene: TRBV5-4; d_gene: .; abundance: .; CDR3nt: TGTGCCAGCAGCTTGGCAGGGTCCGGAAAACTGTTTTTT; CDR3aa: CASSLAGSGKLFF
j_gene: TRBJ1-2; v_gene: TRBV5-6; d_gene: TRBD1; abundance: .; CDR3nt: TGTGCCAGCAGCCCGGTGGGACAGGGCCTCAACTATGGCTACACCTTC; CDR3aa: CASSPVGQGLNYGYTF
j_gene: TRBJ2-5; v_gene: TRBV15; d_gene: .; abundance: once; CDR3nt: TGTGCCACCAGCAGAGACCGGACTAGAACAGGGGAGACCCAGTACTTC; CDR3aa: CATSRDRTRTGETQYF
j_gene: TRBJ2-7; v_gene: TRBV2; d_gene: .; abundance: .; CDR3nt: TGTGCCAGCAGGATGTTCGGGGTGGCCTCCTACGAGCAGTACTTC; CDR3aa: CASRMFGVASYEQYF
j_gene: TRBJ2-1; v_gene: TRBV21-1; d_gene: .; abundance: once; CDR3nt: TGTGCCAGCAGCAAACTTTGGGACAGGGTTTACTACGAGCAGTTCTTC; CDR3aa: CASSKLWDRVYYEQFF
j_gene: TRBJ2-2; v_gene: TRBV18; d_gene: .; abundance: .; CDR3nt: TGTGCCAGCTCACGGGGGCGGAACACCGGGGAGCTGTTTTTT; CDR3aa: CASSRGRNTGELFF
j_gene: TRBJ1-3; v_gene: TRBV7-9; d_gene: .; abundance: .; CDR3nt: TGTGCCAGCAGCTTAATCCAGGGGTCTTGGAACACCATATATTTT; CDR3aa: CASSLIQGSWNTIYF